Below are 8 T cell receptor beta chains sequenced from a single sample in a study of beta chain features in type 1 diabetes. TCRB transcripts that were expressed got sequenced, as all of the isolated RNA had been reverse transcribed. Assay used: immunoSEQ multiplex PCR; TCRdb lists only in-frame clones, some missing. Among fewer than 550,000 clones listed, roughly an eighth were seen once. The sequencing input was naive CD4+ T cells from blood. These receptors were taken from a woman in her late teens or twenties in good health.

CDR3 sequence: CATRTGQVLRETQYF. CDR3 nucleotides: TGTGCCACCAGGACGGGACAGGTGTTACGAGAGACCCAGTACTTC. The V call is TRBV7-2, the J call TRBJ2-5; 8 positions agree with TRBD1. The J segment lost 4 bases and the V segment lost 10 bases, leaving 14 bases of the junction unmatched. The CDR3 runs to 15 residues. Germline V gene data show CDR1 as SGHTA and CDR2 as FQGNSA.

J is TRBJ1-2 and V is TRBV7-9; 7 bases agree with TRBD1. The V and J ends lost 5 bases and 9 bases, in that order; junction bases with no gene match: 12. Germline CDR1 and CDR2: SEHNR and FQNEAQ (reference sequence). The CDR3 sequence is 14 residues long. The CDR3 coding sequence is TGTGCCAGCAGCCACGCCGACAGGGCACTAAGCTACACCTTC. It encodes CASSHADRALSYTF.

Regarding this clone: The identical CDR3 is also encoded by other nucleotide sequences in the sample. The V and J genes are TRBV18 and TRBJ2-1, with D perhaps matching TRBD1 (6 bases). The length of the CDR3 is 13 residues. V was pared by 3 bases and J by 5 bases, with 8 bases between. CDR1 is KGHSH and CDR2 is LQKENI in the germline V gene. CDR3 sequence reads: CASSPGQHNEQFF. The CDR3 bases are TGTGCCAGCTCACCGGGACAACACAATGAGCAGTTCTTC.

V and J are TRBV6-5 and TRBJ2-7; tentative D call: TRBD2 (7 bases). The CDR3 extends over 14 amino acids. The germline CDR1 and CDR2 sequences are MNHEY and SVGAGI. Trimming took off 5 bases at V and 7 bases at J, with 18 bases between the two ends. The CDR3 nucleotides read TGTGCCAGCAGTCCCGCGGGGGCCCTGGGGGAGCAGTACGTC. It yields the protein CASSPAGALGEQYV.

For this clone: The same CDR3 also results from other DNA sequences found in this sample. V gene TRBV7-9 combines with J gene TRBJ1-3; D gene unclear. Trimming removed 4 bases at V and 4 bases at J, with 5 bases between. Per germline, CDR1 SEHNR and CDR2 FQNEAQ (reference sequence). CDR3 length: 12 amino acids. The CDR3 nucleotides are TGTGCCAGCAGCTCCGGGGGAAACACCATATATTTT. Translation: CASSSGGNTIYF.

V and J are TRBV6-1 and TRBJ2-7, with TRBD1 as a possible D gene (6 bases). Germline CDR1 MNHNS, CDR2 SASEGT. Trimming shortened V by 6 bases and J by 1 base, and 7 bases separated the two germline ends. CDR3 length: 12 residues. The CDR3 coding sequence is TGTGCCAGCAGCACAGGGTCCTACGAGCAGTACGTC. This sequence encodes CASSTGSYEQYV.

In regard to this clone: A read error may explain this, as a much larger clone is one base away. Other DNA sequences in this sample translate to the same CDR3. V usage is TRBV5-1 and J usage is TRBJ2-5; no clear D. Trimming removed 0 bases from V and 2 bases from J, with 5 bases in between. The CDR3 runs to 13 residues. From germline, CDR1 is SGHRS and CDR2 YFSETQ. CDR3 residues: CASSLGQQETQYF. The CDR3 region has the DNA TGCGCCAGCAGCTTGGGTCAGCAAGAGACCCAGTACTTC. Full variable domain (missing parts from reference TRBV5-1 and TRBJ2-5): KAGVTQTPRYLIKTRGQQVTLSCSPISGHRSVSWYQQTPGQGLQFLFEYFSETQRNKGNFPGRFSGRQFSNSRSEMNVSTLELGDSALYLCASSLGQQETQYFGPGTRLLVL.

This chain links TRBV18 with TRBJ2-3; 8 bases agree with TRBD2. There are 12 residues in the CDR3. V was pared by 8 bases and J by 10 bases, with 8 bases of the junction left unmatched. Per the germline V gene, CDR1 is KGHSH and CDR2 is LQKENI. The CDR3 spells CASRGLAQAQYF. DNA for the CDR3: TGTGCCAGCCGAGGACTAGCTCAGGCGCAGTATTTT.